This T cell receptor (beta chain) appears in the sequencing data of a study of T-cell memory formation after mild COVID-19. Study in general: TCR clusters were largely donor specific. Findings of the study overall: Pre-infection memory held some responding clones, suggesting pre-existing cross-reactive T cells responded. CD4+ bias marked clones expanding day 15 to 37, unlike balanced contracting clones.

In germline, CDR1 is SGHKS, CDR2 YYEKEE (reference sequence). This CDR3 region has 11 residues. Trimming cost V 2 bases and J 3 bases, with 3 bases left between them. This clonotype turned up a few times. Its target is not known. MiXCR, run by TCRdb on the 5' RACE reads, gives a single entry per CDR3 protein. The data show about 340,000 distinct CDR3 sequences, with around 15% seen just once and 20% to 25% held by the top ten. The rearrangement joins TRBV5-5 to TRBJ2-7; D is uncertain. The sequence derives from a man aged 18 to 30 who had mild COVID-19 (a few samples of this study predate the infection). Cell type and time point are not known. Sequenced input: PBMCs or a T cell subset sorted from them (not recorded which). CDR3 region: CASSFHYEQYF. CDR3 DNA sequence: TGTGCCAGCAGCTTCCACTACGAGCAGTACTTC.